This TCR beta chain was observed in a study of identical twins. Study results and caveats: Among monozygotic twins, out-of-frame TCR alpha sharing exceeded what models predicted.

This clonotype was counted between two and nine times. The antigen is not known. V shed 0 bases and J shed 8 bases, with 16 bases lying between them. This CDR3 is built from 15 residues. Germline V gene data show CDR1 as LGHDT and CDR2 as YNNKEL (reference sequence). TCRdb re-derived calls from the 5' RACE reads in MiXCR, one entry per CDR3 protein. Here the sample spans more than 1.5 million distinct CDR3 sequences, around 33% being singletons. This clonotype was obtained from a newborn girl in good health. Material: cord blood. V is TRBV3-1 and J is TRBJ1-2, with a possible D match to TRBD1 (5 bases). This chain's CDR3 is CASSQDHRPRGGYTF. DNA for the CDR3: TGTGCCAGCAGCCAAGATCACAGGCCCCGGGGCGGCTACACCTTC.